This T cell receptor beta chain was obtained from a study of blood T cells in healthy people across ages. Next came a second PCR, run for about 6 to 12 cycles, which used a sample-barcoded 5' primer along with a J-beta primer mix. TCRdb re-called the 5' RACE reads with MiXCR, one entry per CDR3 protein. The data hold 800,000 or so distinct CDR3 sequences, with 20% to 30% observed a single time. Each sample used at least 6.5 million PBMCs. Only a few counts were recorded for this clonotype. The CDR3 is 13 amino acids. With V trimmed by 4 bases and J by 6 bases, 5 bases remained unmatched. Germline CDR1 MDHEN, CDR2 SYDVKM. This sample also belongs to another study, concerning T cells of mothers and their children. That report adds: During the second PCR, the M1S primer introduced sample barcodes along with 2-4 random nucleotides.

The genes are TRBV28 and TRBJ1-2; 7 positions match TRBD1. This clonotype was sampled from a boy aged 5-17 years in good health. Sequencing was performed on blood. In DNA form, the CDR3 reads TGTGCCAGCAGTTCGATTACAGGGGATGGCTACACCTTC. Residues: CASSSITGDGYTF.